Each of the 17 T cell receptor beta chains below was sequenced from the same sample in a study of cytomegalovirus exposure and HLA in healthy donors. The repertoire was sequenced with immunoSEQ multiplex PCR; TCRdb's copy has only in-frame clones and lacks some. Among approximately 200,000 clones listed, approximately 88% were seen once. The sample was PBMCs. These receptors originate from a man aged 18 to 29 in good health and CMV-seropositive.

This clone occurred a few times. This sequence joins TRBV28 and TRBJ2-5; 10 bases align to TRBD1. J lost 5 bases, V lost 5 bases, and 5 bases had no gene match. This CDR3 contains 14 residues. Looked up from germline, CDR1 is MDHEN and CDR2 is SYDVKM. The CDR3 sequence is CASSGTGEGETQYF. The CDR3 coding sequence is TGTGCCAGCAGTGGGACAGGGGAAGGCGAGACCCAGTACTTC.

This clone was seen just once. V gene TRBV19 combines with J gene TRBJ2-1; D call uncertain. The CDR3 is made up of 13 amino acids. The V gene's germline CDR1 is LNHDA and CDR2 SQIVND (reference sequence). Trimming stripped 5 bases from V and 0 bases from J, with 5 bases between. The CDR3 protein is CASSYSSYNEQFF. The CDR3 DNA sequence: TGTGCCAGTAGTTATAGCTCCTACAATGAGCAGTTCTTC.

The chain combines TRBV5-1 with TRBJ2-5; TRBD1 is a possible D gene (5 bases). The CDR3 has 12 amino acids. The V end was cut by 0 bases, the J end by 5 bases, with 5 bases between. Germline CDR1 and CDR2: SGHRS and YFSETQ. Here the CDR3 reads CASSLEGETQYF. CDR3 DNA sequence: TGCGCCAGCAGCTTGGAGGGGGAGACCCAGTACTTC. Full variable domain (remainder filled in from reference TRBV5-1 and TRBJ2-5): KAGVTQTPRYLIKTRGQQVTLSCSPISGHRSVSWYQQTPGQGLQFLFEYFSETQRNKGNFPGRFSGRQFSNSRSEMNVSTLELGDSALYLCASSLEGETQYFGPGTRLLVL.

About this clone: The same CDR3 also results from other DNA sequences found in this sample. The chain employs TRBV5-1 and TRBJ2-7, with 7 nucleotides matching TRBD1. V was clipped by 3 bases and J by 1 base; unmatched bases: 1. Looked up from germline, CDR1 is SGHRS and CDR2 is YFSETQ. There are 13 residues in the CDR3. The CDR3 DNA is TGCGCCAGCAGCTGGGACAGTTCCTACGAGCAGTACTTC. Its translation: CASSWDSSYEQYF.

The chain has TRBV5-4 and TRBJ2-5, with D unresolved. The CDR3 has 14 amino acids. CDR1 is SGHNT and CDR2 is YYREEE in the germline V gene (reference sequence). Between the trimmed V and J ends, which lost 5 bases and 1 base, there was a span of 12 bases. This chain's CDR3 is CASRVDWVQETQYF. The CDR3 bases are TGTGCCAGCAGGGTCGACTGGGTCCAAGAGACCCAGTACTTC.

The J gene is TRBJ1-1, the V gene TRBV13; possible D gene TRBD1, 5 bases. This CDR3 spans 15 amino acids. Germline CDR1 is PRHDT and CDR2 is FYEKMQ (reference sequence). Trimming stripped 4 bases from V and 1 base from J, with 13 bases between. The CDR3 DNA reads TGTGCCAGCAGCTCTCCGACAGACCAGAACACTGAAGCTTTCTTT. Translation gives CASSSPTDQNTEAFF.

This chain joins TRBV5-6 and TRBJ1-4; 8 nucleotides align to TRBD1. The CDR3 is 14 residues long. Germline-derived CDR1 and CDR2 are SGHDT and YYEEEE. The junction had 1 base not matched to a gene; V was cut back by 0 bases and J by 6 bases. The CDR3 here is CASSLGTGYEKLFF. The CDR3 nucleotides are TGTGCCAGCAGCTTGGGGACAGGGTATGAAAAACTGTTTTTT.

The chain combines TRBV6-1 with TRBJ1-5, with D tentatively TRBD1 (6 bases). Germline CDR1 and CDR2: MNHNS and SASEGT. CDR3 length: 13 amino acids. Trimming pared 3 bases from V and 3 bases from J, leaving 6 bases between. The CDR3 spells CASSEGANQPQHF. CDR3 sequence (DNA): TGTGCCAGCAGTGAGGGGGCCAATCAGCCCCAGCATTTT.

The chain couples TRBV11-2 to TRBJ2-1; D unresolved. Germline loops: CDR1 SGHAT, CDR2 FQNNGV. The germline V and J ends were trimmed by 2 bases and 10 bases, with 12 bases remaining between them. The CDR3 runs 13 residues. CDR3 region: CASSLSLKPEQFF. The CDR3 region has the DNA TGTGCCAGCAGCTTATCGTTGAAGCCCGAGCAGTTCTTC.

The chain combines TRBV7-9 with TRBJ2-7, with D tentatively TRBD1 (6 bases). Germline-derived CDR1 and CDR2 are SEHNR and FQNEAQ (reference sequence). The length of the CDR3 is 13 residues. V was cut by 1 base and J by 7 bases, with 11 bases left in between. The CDR3 spells CASSLGTAREQYF. The CDR3 DNA reads TGTGCCAGCAGCTTAGGGACAGCCAGAGAGCAGTACTTC.

This clone was seen a handful of times. The chain employs TRBV5-1 and TRBJ1-1; D uncertain. The ends were cut back, 0 bases at V and 0 bases at J, with 3 bases in the middle. The CDR3 is 13 amino acids. Germline CDR1 and CDR2: SGHRS and YFSETQ. The CDR3 reads CASSLGVNTEAFF. The CDR3 region has the DNA TGCGCCAGCAGCTTGGGAGTGAACACTGAAGCTTTCTTT.

The chain recombines TRBV11-2 with TRBJ2-1, with TRBD2 matching over 9 bases. Germline V gene lookup returns CDR1 SGHAT and CDR2 FQNNGV. Trimming cost V 8 bases and J 14 bases; bases outside gene matches: 22. This CDR3 contains 16 residues. The CDR3: CASLRFTGSAGGREFF. CDR3 sequence (DNA): TGTGCCAGCCTACGATTCACAGGGTCGGCGGGAGGGAGGGAGTTCTTC.

This clone has a single count. In DNA, the CDR3 is TGTGCCAGCAGTCCCCTGGCAGGGGTAAGAGAGACCCAGTACTTC. Protein product: CASSPLAGVRETQYF. This chain connects TRBV28 to TRBJ2-5, with a tentative D call TRBD1 (6 bases). The CDR3 covers 15 residues. V was pared by 5 bases and J by 4 bases, with 17 bases between. Germline lookup yields CDR1 MDHEN and CDR2 SYDVKM.

This clone was recorded once. The chain uses TRBV30 and TRBJ2-3, with D possibly being TRBD1 (5 bases). Deletions cut 3 bases from V and 5 bases from J, with 9 bases between. The CDR3 spans 12 residues. Germline loops: CDR1 GTSNPN, CDR2 SVGIG (reference sequence). CDR3 in DNA: TGTGCCTGGAGCCAGGGCGGAGATACGCAGTATTTT. Amino acids: CAWSQGGDTQYF.

V is TRBV7-9 and J is TRBJ1-2; 7 nucleotides line up with TRBD1. Looked up from germline, CDR1 is SEHNR and CDR2 is FQNEAQ (reference sequence). The CDR3 has 13 residues. V lost 3 bases to trimming and J lost 8 bases; unmatched junction nucleotides: 6. CDR3 DNA: TGTGCCAGCAGCTTCATACAGGGGATCGGCTACACCTTC. It specifies CASSFIQGIGYTF.

V usage is TRBV27 and J usage is TRBJ2-1, with unresolved D. CDR1 and CDR2 (germline): MNHEY, SMNVEV (reference sequence). Trimming removed 3 bases at V and 6 bases at J, with 9 bases between. This CDR3 has 13 amino acids. The CDR3 DNA sequence: TGTGCCAGCAGTTTGATAAGCTTCAATGAGCAGTTCTTC. Residues: CASSLISFNEQFF.

This chain uses TRBV27 with TRBJ2-2; TRBD1 matches at 9 bases. Unmatched junction bases numbered 9, after V lost 4 bases and J lost 0 bases. Germline V lookup: CDR1 MNHEY, CDR2 SMNVEV (reference sequence). This CDR3 contains 18 residues. The CDR3 DNA reads TGTGCCAGCAGTTCGAACCTGGGACAGGGCGCGAACACCGGGGAGCTGTTTTTT. The encoded protein is CASSSNLGQGANTGELFF.